This T cell receptor beta chain was identified in a study of shared clonotypes between healthy human individuals. Across the study: The composition of the donors was a couple of women and three men aged 18 to 49. General study findings and limits: With four donors compared, around 5% of naive CD4 clonotypes were shared. When compared with the clonotypes that were shared by all four sorted-subset donors, the non-shared clonotypes turned out to have lower generation probabilities.

Germline lookup yields CDR1 SGHAT and CDR2 FQNNGV. The CDR3 spans 15 residues. V was trimmed by 1 base and J by 4 bases, leaving 10 bases between them. In the authors' workflow: Because ImmunoSEQ provided only junction sequences with no quality scores, the filtering differed. Clones were sequenced by immunoSEQ multiplex PCR, and TCRdb holds only the in-frame ones, with some missing. V and J calls and clone size are copied from that table; D and trimming were computed from the DNA. The sample includes about 2 million clones, about 95% of them seen just once. Naivety among CD8 cells was defined by CD45RO negativity and positive CCR7 selection, thereby excluding terminally differentiated effector memory CD45RA+ cells. Of note for this clone: Its antigen remains unknown.

The sequenced material came from naive CD8+ T cells sorted from blood. The V gene is TRBV11-2, the J gene TRBJ2-2; D perhaps matches TRBD2 (6 bases). The receptor comes from a man aged 18 to 29 in good health. Written as DNA, the CDR3 is TGTGCCAGCAGCTTAGGGCCTAGCGCCACCGGGGAGCTGTTTTTT. This sequence encodes CASSLGPSATGELFF. The full variable domain, its missing parts supplied by reference TRBV11-2 and TRBJ2-2, is EAGVAQSPRYKIIEKRQSVAFWCNPISGHATLYWYQQILGQGPKLLIQFQNNGVVDDSQLPKDRFSAERLKGVDSTLKIQPAKLEDSAVYLCASSLGPSATGELFFGEGSRLTVL.